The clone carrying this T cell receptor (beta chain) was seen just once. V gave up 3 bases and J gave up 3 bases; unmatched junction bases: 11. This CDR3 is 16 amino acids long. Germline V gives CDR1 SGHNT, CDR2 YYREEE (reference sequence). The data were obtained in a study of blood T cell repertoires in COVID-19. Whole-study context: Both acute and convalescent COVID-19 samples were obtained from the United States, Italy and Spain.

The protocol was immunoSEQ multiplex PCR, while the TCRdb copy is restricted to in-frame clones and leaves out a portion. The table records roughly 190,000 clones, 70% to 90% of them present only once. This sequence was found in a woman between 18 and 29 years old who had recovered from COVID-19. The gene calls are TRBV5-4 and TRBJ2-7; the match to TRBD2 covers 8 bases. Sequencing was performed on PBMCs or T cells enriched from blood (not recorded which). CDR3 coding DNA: TGTGCCAGCAGCTCCGAGGGGGGTAGCGGGATCTACGAGCAGTACTTC. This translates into CASSSEGGSGIYEQYF.